This TCR beta chain derives from a study of CD8 T cells in Susac syndrome. Study details: The Susac syndrome patients that were sequenced included over five with active disease and fewer than 10 in remission.

As concerns this clonotype: Its specificity is not known.

A quantity of about 0.5 to 1 ug RNA underwent reverse transcription using random hexamers. MiXCR, applied by TCRdb to the immunoSEQ multiplex PCR reads, yields one record per CDR3 protein. Of fewer than 90,000 distinct CDR3 sequences listed, over 85% are singletons. This CDR3 has 16 residues. V shed 1 base and J 4 bases; nucleotides not matched to a gene: 4. Findings of the study overall: Susac-specific public clones were found in total CD8+ and CD8+ TEMRA repertoires, numbering some 17 and five, respectively. It was in TEMRA cells and active patients that Susac CD8+ clonal expansion peaked.

The sample was CD8+ T cells from PBMCs. This receptor was identified in a human donor with Susac syndrome. The rearrangement uses TRBV12-3 or TRBV12-4 and TRBJ2-1, with 10 bases fitting TRBD2. The CDR3 region has the DNA TGTGCCAGCAGTTTAGTTCTAGCGGGAGTATACAATGAGCAGTTCTTC. Protein product: CASSLVLAGVYNEQFF.